This T cell receptor (beta chain) was identified during a study of blood T cells in healthy people across ages. The overall study: Template switching picked up about one barcoded beta molecule for each two T cells.

The second PCR ran about 6 to 12 cycles with a sample-barcoded 5' primer and J-beta primers. TCRdb reprocessed the 5' RACE reads via MiXCR and lists one record per CDR3 protein. The sample lists around 1.5 million distinct CDR3 sequences; around 59% were seen once. After removal of 0 bases from V and 4 bases from J, the junction contained 31 bases not matched to a gene. The germline V gene encodes CDR1 LGHNA and CDR2 YNFKEQ. The length of the CDR3 is 24 residues. V is TRBV4-2 and J is TRBJ2-5; TRBD1 agrees at 8 bases. The sequenced sample consisted of blood. The TCR comes from a man aged 18-30 years in good health. The CDR3 DNA reads as TGTGCCAGCAGCCAAGATTGGTTCCGAGATTGGTCTTCGAGAGGACAGGGTCTCCGAGAGACCCAGTACTTC. This codes for CASSQDWFRDWSSRGQGLRETQYF.